Detailed here is one T cell receptor (beta chain). This entry belongs to a study of shared clonotypes between healthy human individuals. Study summary: The study drew on two women and a few men aged 18 to 49 as donors.

Every immunoSEQ plate was one replicate of a subset's evenly spread DNA. Unsorted PBMC DNA underwent sequencing on ten immunoSEQ deep assay plates. Per the original methods: Filtering differed since immunoSEQ provided only junctions, with no quality scores. Assay: immunoSEQ multiplex PCR; the TCRdb copy retains only in-frame clones and omits some. V and J calls and clone size are given by that table; D and trimming were obtained from the DNA. This sample has 400,000 to 500,000 clones, with less than 80% found just once. The receptor comes from a woman aged 40 to 50 in good health. Some clones in this sample may be carry-over from other donors' samples. Sequences were obtained from PBMCs.

The CDR3 sequence is CASSFTGAGGTYEQYF. For the CDR3, the DNA is TGCGCCAGCAGTTTCACAGGGGCCGGAGGCACCTACGAGCAGTACTTC. The chain combines TRBV5-1 with TRBJ2-7; 7 bases are a match to TRBD1. This CDR3 region has 16 residues. J was trimmed by 2 bases and V by 5 bases; bases with no gene match: 13. Looked up from germline, CDR1 is SGHRS and CDR2 is YFSETQ.